This T cell receptor (beta chain) was sequenced for a study of CD8+ T cells in alopecia areata. Following RNA extraction, reverse transcription yielded cDNA that acted as the sequencing template. Sequenced by immunoSEQ multiplex PCR; TCRdb stores in-frame clones only, minus some. This sample has some 110,000 clones; 58% occur once, and the top ten carry around 30%. The CDR3 is 14 residues long. V shed 0 bases and J shed 1 base, with 7 bases lying between them. Germline CDR1 MGHDK, CDR2 SYGVNS. Treatment defined: oral pan-JAK inhibitor, 5-10 mg twice daily. Sequenced material: CD8+ T cells sorted from blood, taken at week 4, from a patient treated with tofacitinib. The chain couples TRBV25-1 to TRBJ2-7; D is uncertain. The receptor was derived from a human donor with alopecia areata. The CDR3 nucleotides are TGTGCCAGCAGTGAATATGGGGATTCCTACGAGCAGTACTTC. This gives the protein CASSEYGDSYEQYF.